This TCR beta chain is from a study of neurological immune-mediated disorders. Germline assignment: CDR1 KGHSH and CDR2 LQKENI. V was trimmed by 6 bases and J by 12 bases, leaving 11 bases between them. This CDR3 spans 11 amino acids. From 15-18 subjects, each sequencing run yielded over 180 million TCR-beta sequences. MiXCR was run by TCRdb on the 5' RACE reads, yielding one entry per CDR3 protein. Of about 46,000 distinct CDR3 sequences listed, around 10% are singletons. This clonotype showed up many times. The source material was PBMCs. The sequence derives from a man aged 70-80 years with HTLV-1-associated myelopathy (HAM/TSP). The chain uses TRBV18 and TRBJ1-4; D remains unclear. CDR3 DNA: TGTGCCAGCTCGCCCCGCGAAGAACTGTTTTTT. Residues: CASSPREELFF.